What follows is one TCR beta chain and its context. CDR3 length equals 12 residues. Germline lookup yields CDR1 LGHDT and CDR2 YNNKEL (reference sequence). The germline V and J ends were trimmed by 6 bases and 4 bases, with 10 bases remaining between them. The data are from a study of T cells in Graves' hyperthyroidism and ophthalmopathy. RNA transcripts provided the source from which TCR beta CDR3 regions were amplified. HTBI primers were employed in a first-round RT-PCR of the TCR CDR3. MiXCR, run by TCRdb on the multiplex PCR reads, gives a single entry per CDR3 protein. The sample contains some 490,000 distinct CDR3 sequences, 22% of which appear only once.

Material for sequencing was blood. V usage is TRBV3-1 and J usage is TRBJ2-7, with D unresolved. The receptor was derived from a woman in her sixties or seventies with Graves' ophthalmopathy. The CDR3 DNA sequence: TGTGCCAGCAGTATACTGCAATACGAGCAGTACTTC. Translating it yields CASSILQYEQYF.